A single sample is the source of the 3 T cell receptor beta chains below, sequenced in a study of Graves' ophthalmopathy and Graves' hyperthyroidism. From RNA, the CDR3 regions of TCR beta chains were amplified and sequenced. Second-round multiplex PCR came after first-round RT-PCR with HTBI primers. TCRdb processed the multiplex PCR reads anew with MiXCR; each CDR3 protein has one entry. The top ten clones hold 44% of a sample with about 700,000 distinct CDR3 sequences, roughly 40% of them seen once. Sequenced sample: peripheral blood. These receptors all come from an adult man with Graves' ophthalmopathy.

Concerning this clonotype: With a much larger clone just one base away, this may be a read error. The CDR3 loop is CAISLDRAGSGANVLTF. CDR3 nucleotides: TGTGCCATCAGCCTGGACAGGGCAGGCTCTGGGGCCAACGTCCTGACTTTC. V gene TRBV10-3 combines with J gene TRBJ2-6, with TRBD1 matching over 8 bases. Germline CDR1 and CDR2: ENHRY and SYGVKD. After removal of 6 bases from V and 0 bases from J, the junction contained 7 bases not matched to a gene. The CDR3 contains 17 residues.

This clonotype showed up many times. The chain uses TRBV15 and TRBJ1-2, with TRBD1 matching over 12 bases. The germline V gene has CDR1 LNHNV and CDR2 YYDKDF (reference sequence). CDR3 size: 15 residues. V shed 5 bases, J shed 5 bases, and the junction held 6 bases outside the gene matches. CDR3 DNA: TGTGCCACCAGCCGGGACAGGGGGCTGACTTATGGCTACACCTTC. Protein sequence: CATSRDRGLTYGYTF. Full variable domain (remainder filled in from reference TRBV15 and TRBJ1-2): DAMVIQNPRYQVTQFGKPVTLSCSQTLNHNVMYWYQQKSSQAPKLLFHYYDKDFNNEADTPDNFQSRRPNTSFCFLDIRSPGLGDTAMYLCATSRDRGLTYGYTFGSGTRLTVV.

The rearrangement uses TRBV7-9 and TRBJ1-4; 7 positions agree with TRBD1. CDR3 length: 15 residues. The trim removed 4 bases at V and 8 bases at J, leaving 10 bases unmatched. Germline V CDR1 and CDR2: SEHNR, FQNEAQ (reference sequence). CDR3 bases: TGTGCCAGCAGCTCGGGACAGACTCTGGGGGAAAAACTGTTTTTT. This gives the protein CASSSGQTLGEKLFF.